The clone carrying this T cell receptor beta chain was counted ten times or more. Its cognate antigen is unknown. The data belong to a study of naive and memory T cell subsets. General study findings and limits: Especially in CD8 cells, naive repertoires contained a few larger clonotypes, possibly CD45RA-re-expressing memory cells.

CDR1 is DFQATT, CDR2 SNEGSKA, per germline (reference sequence). V trimming: 2 bases; J trimming: 6 bases; junction bases outside the gene matches: 8. The CDR3 covers 15 residues. An equimolar mix of two oligonucleotides served as the beta constant-region primer for TRBC1 and TRBC2. Four rounds of PCR amplified the ligated cDNA using nested alpha and beta constant-region primers plus SP2. TCRdb re-analysed the UMI-ligation and nested PCR reads in MiXCR, keeping a single row per CDR3 protein. This repertoire shows 140,000 to 150,000 distinct CDR3 sequences, 22% found once; its top ten account for over 0.09%.

This sequence joins TRBV20-1 and TRBJ2-7; 12 nucleotides line up with TRBD2. This receptor was identified in a human donor in good health. The sequencing input was naive CD4+ T cells from blood. The CDR3 loop reads CSARLLTSGSSEQYF. As DNA, the CDR3 is TGCAGTGCTAGACTCTTGACTAGCGGGAGCTCCGAGCAGTACTTC.